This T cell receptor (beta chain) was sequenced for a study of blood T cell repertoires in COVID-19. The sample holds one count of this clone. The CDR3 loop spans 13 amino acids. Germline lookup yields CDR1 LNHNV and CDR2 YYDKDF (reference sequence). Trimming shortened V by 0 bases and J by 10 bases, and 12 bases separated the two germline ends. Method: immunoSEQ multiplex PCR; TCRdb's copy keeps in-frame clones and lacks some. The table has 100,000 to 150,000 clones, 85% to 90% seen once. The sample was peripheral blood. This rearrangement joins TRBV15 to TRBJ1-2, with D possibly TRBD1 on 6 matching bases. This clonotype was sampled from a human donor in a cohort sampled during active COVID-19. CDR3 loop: CATSRDFSGDYTF. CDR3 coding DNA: TGTGCCACCAGCAGAGATTTTTCAGGGGACTACACCTTC.